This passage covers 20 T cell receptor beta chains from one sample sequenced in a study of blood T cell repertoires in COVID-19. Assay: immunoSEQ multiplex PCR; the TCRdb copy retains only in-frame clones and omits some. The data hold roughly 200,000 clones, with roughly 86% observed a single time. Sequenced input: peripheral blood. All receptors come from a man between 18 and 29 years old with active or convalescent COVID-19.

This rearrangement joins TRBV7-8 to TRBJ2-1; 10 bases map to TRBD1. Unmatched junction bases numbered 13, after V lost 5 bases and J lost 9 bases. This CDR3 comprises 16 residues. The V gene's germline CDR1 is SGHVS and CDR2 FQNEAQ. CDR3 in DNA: TGTGCCAGCAGCCCTGAGTCCGGGACAGGGGTTAGTGAGCAGTTCTTC. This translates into CASSPESGTGVSEQFF.

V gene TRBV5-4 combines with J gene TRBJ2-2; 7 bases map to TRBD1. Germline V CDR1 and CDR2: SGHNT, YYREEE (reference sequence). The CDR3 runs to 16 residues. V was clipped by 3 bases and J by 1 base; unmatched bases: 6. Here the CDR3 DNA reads TGTGCCAGCAGCTATGACGGGACAGAGAACACCGGGGAGCTGTTTTTT. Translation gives CASSYDGTENTGELFF.

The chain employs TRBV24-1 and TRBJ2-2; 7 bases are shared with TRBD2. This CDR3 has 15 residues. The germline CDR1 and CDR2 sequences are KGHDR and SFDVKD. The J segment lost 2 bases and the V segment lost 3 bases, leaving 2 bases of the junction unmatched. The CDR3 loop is CATSDGRVNTGELFF. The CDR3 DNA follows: TGTGCCACCAGTGATGGGAGGGTCAACACCGGGGAGCTGTTTTTT.

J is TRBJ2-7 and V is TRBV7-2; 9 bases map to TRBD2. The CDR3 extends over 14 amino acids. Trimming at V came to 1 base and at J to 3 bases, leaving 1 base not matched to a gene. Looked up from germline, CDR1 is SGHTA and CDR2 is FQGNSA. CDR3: CASSLVAGDYEQYF. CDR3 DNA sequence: TGTGCCAGCAGCTTAGTAGCGGGGGACTACGAGCAGTACTTC.

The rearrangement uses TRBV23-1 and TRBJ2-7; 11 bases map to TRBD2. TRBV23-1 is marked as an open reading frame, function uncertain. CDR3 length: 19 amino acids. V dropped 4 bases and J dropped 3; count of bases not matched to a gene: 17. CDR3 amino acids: CASSPLAGAGLADLYEQYF. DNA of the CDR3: TGCGCCAGCAGTCCCCTTGCAGGGGCGGGACTAGCGGACCTCTACGAGCAGTACTTC.

This CDR3 is CAISDGGSGHTQYF. DNA for the CDR3: TGTGCCATCAGTGATGGCGGGAGTGGACATACGCAGTATTTT. The chain uses TRBV10-3 and TRBJ2-3; TRBD2 agrees at 7 bases. Losses at the gene ends were 3 bases for V and 7 bases for J; bases not matched to a gene: 7. CDR1 is ENHRY and CDR2 is SYGVKD in the germline V gene. The CDR3 is 14 amino acids.

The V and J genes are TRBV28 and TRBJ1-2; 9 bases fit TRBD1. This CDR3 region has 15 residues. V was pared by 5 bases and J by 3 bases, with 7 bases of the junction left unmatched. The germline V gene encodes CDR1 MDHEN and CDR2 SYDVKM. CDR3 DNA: TGTGCCAGCAGTCCACAGGGGGCTGCGTACTATGGCTACACCTTC. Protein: CASSPQGAAYYGYTF.

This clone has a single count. CDR3 amino acids: CASSLASGTTNEKLFF. For the CDR3, the DNA is TGTGCCAGCAGCCTCGCTTCCGGGACAACTAATGAAAAACTGTTTTTT. The V call is TRBV7-8, the J call TRBJ1-4; no definite D call. Trimming removed 5 bases from V and 0 bases from J, with 13 bases in between. The germline V gene encodes CDR1 SGHVS and CDR2 FQNEAQ. The CDR3 covers 16 residues.

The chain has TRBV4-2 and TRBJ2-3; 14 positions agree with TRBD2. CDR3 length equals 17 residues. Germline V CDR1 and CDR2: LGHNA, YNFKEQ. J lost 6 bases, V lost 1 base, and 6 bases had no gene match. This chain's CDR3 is CASSQVWTSGGSDTQYF. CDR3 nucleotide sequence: TGTGCCAGCAGCCAAGTGTGGACTAGCGGGGGGTCGGATACGCAGTATTTT.

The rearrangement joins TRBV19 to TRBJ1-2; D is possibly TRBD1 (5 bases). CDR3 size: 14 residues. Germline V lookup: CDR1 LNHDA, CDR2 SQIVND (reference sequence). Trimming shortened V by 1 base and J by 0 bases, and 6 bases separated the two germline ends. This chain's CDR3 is CASSIAGTNYGYTF. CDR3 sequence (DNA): TGTGCCAGTAGTATAGCAGGGACTAACTATGGCTACACCTTC.

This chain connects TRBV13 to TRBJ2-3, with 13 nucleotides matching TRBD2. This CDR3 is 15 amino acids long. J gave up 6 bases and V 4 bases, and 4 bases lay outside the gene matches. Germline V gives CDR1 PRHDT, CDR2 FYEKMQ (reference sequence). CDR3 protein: CASSSGLAGADTQYF. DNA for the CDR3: TGTGCCAGCAGCTCCGGACTAGCGGGAGCGGATACGCAGTATTTT. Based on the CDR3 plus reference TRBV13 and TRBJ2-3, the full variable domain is AAGVIQSPRHLIKEKRETATLKCYPIPRHDTVYWYQQGPGQDPQFLISFYEKMQSDKGSIPDRFSAQQFSDYHSELNMSSLELGDSALYFCASSSGLAGADTQYFGPGTRLTVL.

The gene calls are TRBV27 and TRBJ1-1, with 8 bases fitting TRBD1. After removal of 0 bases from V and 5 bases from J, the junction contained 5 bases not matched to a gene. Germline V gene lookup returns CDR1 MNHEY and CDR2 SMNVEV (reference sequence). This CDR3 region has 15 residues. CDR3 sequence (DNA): TGTGCCAGCAGTTTATCTTCCAGGGGGCTGACTGAAGCTTTCTTT. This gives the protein CASSLSSRGLTEAFF.

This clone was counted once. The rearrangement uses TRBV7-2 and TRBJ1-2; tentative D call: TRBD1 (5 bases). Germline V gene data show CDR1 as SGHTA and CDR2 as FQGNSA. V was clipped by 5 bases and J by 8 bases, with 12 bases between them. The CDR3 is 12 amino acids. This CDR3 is CASSPPGVGYTF. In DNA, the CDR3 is TGTGCCAGCAGCCCCCCGGGGGTCGGCTACACCTTC.

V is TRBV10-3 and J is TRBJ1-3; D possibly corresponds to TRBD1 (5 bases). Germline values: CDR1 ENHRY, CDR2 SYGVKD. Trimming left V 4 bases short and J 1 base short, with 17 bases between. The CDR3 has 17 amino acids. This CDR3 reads CAISGAGGVRSGNTIYF. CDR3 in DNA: TGTGCCATCAGTGGGGCGGGGGGAGTCCGTTCTGGAAACACCATATATTTT.

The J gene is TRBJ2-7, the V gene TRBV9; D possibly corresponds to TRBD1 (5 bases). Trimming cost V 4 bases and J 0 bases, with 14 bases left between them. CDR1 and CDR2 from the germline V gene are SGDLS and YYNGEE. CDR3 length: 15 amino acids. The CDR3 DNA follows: TGTGCCAGCAGCCCGATGGGCAGGGCCTCCTACGAGCAGTACTTC. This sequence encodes CASSPMGRASYEQYF.

CDR3 nucleotide sequence: TGTGCCAGTAACCGGGGAGGGCCAACGGGCGGGGAGCTGTTTTTT. The encoded protein is CASNRGGPTGGELFF. This rearrangement joins TRBV19 to TRBJ2-2; TRBD2 matches at 7 bases. The CDR3 has 15 residues. After removal of 7 bases from V and 7 bases from J, the junction contained 12 bases not matched to a gene. Germline V gene sequence: CDR1 LNHDA, CDR2 SQIVND (reference sequence).

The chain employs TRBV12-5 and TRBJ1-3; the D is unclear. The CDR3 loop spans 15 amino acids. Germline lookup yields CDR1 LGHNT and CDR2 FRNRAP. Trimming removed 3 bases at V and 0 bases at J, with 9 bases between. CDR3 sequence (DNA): TGTGCTAGTGGTTTAGGAGAGAGCTCTGGAAACACCATATATTTT. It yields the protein CASGLGESSGNTIYF.

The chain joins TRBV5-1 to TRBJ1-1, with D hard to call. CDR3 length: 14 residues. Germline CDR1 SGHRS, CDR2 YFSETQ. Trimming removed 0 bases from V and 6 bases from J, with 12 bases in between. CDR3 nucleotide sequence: TGCGCCAGCAGCTTGGTCCCCGGAGGTTCTGAAGCTTTCTTT. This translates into CASSLVPGGSEAFF.

As DNA, the CDR3 is TGTGCCAGCTCAAGCCGGGACAGGGGGAGCACAGATACGCAGTATTTT. The encoded protein is CASSSRDRGSTDTQYF. V is TRBV18 and J is TRBJ2-3, with 11 bases matching TRBD1. Trimming took 5 bases from V and 0 from J; bases not matched to a gene: 4. In germline, CDR1 is KGHSH, CDR2 LQKENI. This CDR3 region has 16 residues.

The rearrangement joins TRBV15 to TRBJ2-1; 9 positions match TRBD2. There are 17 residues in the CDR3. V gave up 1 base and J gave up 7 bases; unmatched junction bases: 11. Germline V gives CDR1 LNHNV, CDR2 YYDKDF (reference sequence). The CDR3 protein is CATSRVGVAGAVNEQFF. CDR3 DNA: TGTGCCACCAGCAGAGTTGGGGTAGCGGGAGCGGTAAATGAGCAGTTCTTC.